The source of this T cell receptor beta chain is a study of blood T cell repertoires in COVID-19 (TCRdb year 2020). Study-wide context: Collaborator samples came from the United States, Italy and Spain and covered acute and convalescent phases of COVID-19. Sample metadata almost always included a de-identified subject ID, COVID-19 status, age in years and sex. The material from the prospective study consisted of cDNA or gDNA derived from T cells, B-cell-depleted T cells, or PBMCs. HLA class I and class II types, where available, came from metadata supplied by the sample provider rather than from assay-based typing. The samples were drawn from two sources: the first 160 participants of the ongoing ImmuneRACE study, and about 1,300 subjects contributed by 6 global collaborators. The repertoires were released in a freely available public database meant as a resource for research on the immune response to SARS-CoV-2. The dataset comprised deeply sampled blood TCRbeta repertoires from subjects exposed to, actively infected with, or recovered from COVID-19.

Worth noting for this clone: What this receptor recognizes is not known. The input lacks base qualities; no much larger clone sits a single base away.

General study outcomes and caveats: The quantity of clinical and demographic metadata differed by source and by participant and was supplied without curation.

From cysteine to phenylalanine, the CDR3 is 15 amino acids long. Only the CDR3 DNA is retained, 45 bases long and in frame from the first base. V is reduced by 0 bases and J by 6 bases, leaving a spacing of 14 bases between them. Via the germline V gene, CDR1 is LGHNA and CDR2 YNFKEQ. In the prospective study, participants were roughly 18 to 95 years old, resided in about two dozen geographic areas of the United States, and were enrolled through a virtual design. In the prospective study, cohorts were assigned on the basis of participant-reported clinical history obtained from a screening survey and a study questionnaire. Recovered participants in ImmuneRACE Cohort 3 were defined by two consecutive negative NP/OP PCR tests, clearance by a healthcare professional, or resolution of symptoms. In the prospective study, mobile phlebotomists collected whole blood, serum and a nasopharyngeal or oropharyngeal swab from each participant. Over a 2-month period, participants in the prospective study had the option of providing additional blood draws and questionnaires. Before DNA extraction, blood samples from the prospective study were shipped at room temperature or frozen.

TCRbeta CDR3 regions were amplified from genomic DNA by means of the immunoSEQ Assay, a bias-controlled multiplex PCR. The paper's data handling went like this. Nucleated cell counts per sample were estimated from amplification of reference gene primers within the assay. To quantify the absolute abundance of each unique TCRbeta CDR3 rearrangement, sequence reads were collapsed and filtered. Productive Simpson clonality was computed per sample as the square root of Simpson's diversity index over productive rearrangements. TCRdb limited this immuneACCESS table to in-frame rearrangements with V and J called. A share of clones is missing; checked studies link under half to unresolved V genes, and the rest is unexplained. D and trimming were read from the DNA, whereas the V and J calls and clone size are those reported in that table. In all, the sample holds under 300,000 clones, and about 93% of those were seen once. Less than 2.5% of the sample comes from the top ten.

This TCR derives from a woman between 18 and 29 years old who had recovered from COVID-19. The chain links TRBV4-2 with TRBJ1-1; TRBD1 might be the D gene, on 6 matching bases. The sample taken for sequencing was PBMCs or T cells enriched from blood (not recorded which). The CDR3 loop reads CASSQERRGGSEAFF. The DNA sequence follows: TGTGCCAGCAGCCAAGAGAGGCGAGGGGGTTCTGAAGCTTTCTTT.